The 15 T cell receptor beta chains below all came from one sample that was sequenced in a study of cytomegalovirus exposure and HLA in healthy donors. The PCR used 60 Vbeta and 13 Jbeta primers. Sequenced by immunoSEQ multiplex PCR; TCRdb stores in-frame clones only, minus some. The sample has over 100,000 clones, 73% seen once. The specimen sequenced was PBMCs. Source of these receptors: a man between 35 and 55 years old in good health and CMV-seronegative.

The rearrangement joins TRBV6-1 to TRBJ1-5, with TRBD1 matching 9 bases. The CDR3 has 17 residues. Germline-derived CDR1 and CDR2 are MNHNS and SASEGT. V was pared by 4 bases and J by 4 bases, with 11 bases of the junction left unmatched. The CDR3 sequence: CASSAQPQGASNQPQHF. The CDR3 DNA reads TGTGCCAGCAGTGCCCAACCACAGGGGGCAAGTAATCAGCCCCAGCATTTT.

The chain combines TRBV7-9 with TRBJ2-7, with D possibly matching TRBD1 (7 bases). CDR1 is SEHNR, CDR2 FQNEAQ, per germline (reference sequence). V lost 4 bases to trimming and J lost 1 base, with 14 bases between them. The CDR3 extends over 15 amino acids. Here the CDR3 reads CASSSGDSPSYEQYF. The CDR3 DNA reads TGTGCCAGCAGCTCGGGGGACAGCCCTTCCTACGAGCAGTACTTC.

CDR3 nucleotide sequence: TGTGCCAGCAGCCGCCAGGGGGCTGGTACTGAAGCTTTCTTT. Translating gives CASSRQGAGTEAFF. This chain joins TRBV27 and TRBJ1-1, with 8 bases lining up with TRBD1. This CDR3 comprises 14 residues. Germline V gene lookup returns CDR1 MNHEY and CDR2 SMNVEV (reference sequence). V trimming: 6 bases; J trimming: 5 bases; junction bases outside the gene matches: 8.

The chain has TRBV7-8 and TRBJ2-2, with 7 bases that match TRBD1. In germline, CDR1 is SGHVS, CDR2 FQNEAQ. Trimming took 3 bases from V and 6 from J; bases not matched to a gene: 7. This CDR3 has 15 amino acids. This CDR3 is CASSFRTGPPGELFF. The CDR3 DNA reads as TGTGCCAGCAGCTTTAGGACAGGACCGCCCGGGGAGCTGTTTTTT.

The chain is built from TRBV5-6 and TRBJ2-7, with D perhaps matching TRBD2 (7 bases). V shed 0 bases and J shed 6 bases, with 10 bases lying between them. The germline V gene has CDR1 SGHDT and CDR2 YYEEEE. There are 13 residues in the CDR3. As DNA, the CDR3 is TGTGCCAGCAGCTTGGGTGGGGGGGCCGAGCAGTACTTC. It yields the protein CASSLGGGAEQYF.

This clone was seen only once. V usage is TRBV14 and J usage is TRBJ1-1; no clear D. CDR1 and CDR2 from the germline V gene are SGHDN and FVKESK. V lost 1 base, J lost 1 base, and 10 bases lay in between. There are 15 residues in the CDR3. Here the CDR3 reads CASSQVNGGNTEAFF. The CDR3 DNA follows: TGTGCCAGCAGCCAAGTAAACGGAGGGAACACTGAAGCTTTCTTT.

This clone was seen once. CDR3 nucleotide sequence: TGTGCCAGCAGCGTCCCTAGCGGGGGGCGCCAAGAGACCCAGTACTTC. Amino acids: CASSVPSGGRQETQYF. The chain employs TRBV7-8 and TRBJ2-5; 11 nucleotides line up with TRBD2. The germline V gene has CDR1 SGHVS and CDR2 FQNEAQ. Trimming took 5 bases from V and 1 from J; bases not matched to a gene: 6. This CDR3 has 16 residues. The whole variable domain, filled in from reference TRBV7-8 and TRBJ2-5, reads GAGVSQSPRYKVAKRGQDVALRCDPISGHVSLFWYQQALGQGPEFLTYFQNEAQLDKSGLPSDRFFAERPEGSVSTLKIQRTQQEDSAVYLCASSVPSGGRQETQYFGPGTRLLVL.

The gene calls are TRBV9 and TRBJ1-6; unclear D gene. V lost 0 bases and J lost 4, with 11 bases in between. The CDR3 spans 16 residues. Germline V gene lookup returns CDR1 SGDLS and CDR2 YYNGEE. The CDR3 protein is CASSVGPLQYNSPLHF. The CDR3 DNA is TGTGCCAGCAGCGTAGGCCCCCTACAGTATAATTCACCCCTCCACTTT.

V gene TRBV7-7 combines with J gene TRBJ2-3, with TRBD1 as a possible D gene (6 bases). CDR1 is SSHAT, CDR2 FNYEAQ, per germline (reference sequence). The CDR3 has 13 residues. The CDR3 nucleotides are TGTGCTAGCGATCAGGGGATCCCAGATACGCAGTATTTT. Its protein is CASDQGIPDTQYF.

The CDR3 DNA is TGTGCCAGCAGCTTAATCGGCCTTTCCGACTGGTACCAAGAGACCCAGTACTTC. This sequence encodes CASSLIGLSDWYQETQYF. The V call is TRBV7-9, the J call TRBJ2-5; D gene ambiguous. This CDR3 contains 18 residues. V gave up 2 bases and J gave up 0 bases, with 19 bases separating them. Germline V CDR1 and CDR2: SEHNR, FQNEAQ (reference sequence).

The rearrangement uses TRBV28 and TRBJ2-7; 10 nucleotides agree with TRBD1. V lost 5 bases and J lost 8; bases outside the gene matches: 9. The CDR3 is 14 amino acids. CDR1 is MDHEN, CDR2 SYDVKM, per germline. The CDR3 is CASSGQGDYAKQYF. The CDR3 DNA follows: TGTGCCAGCAGTGGACAGGGGGATTATGCGAAGCAGTACTTC.

This chain uses TRBV10-3 with TRBJ2-7; 7 nucleotides agree with TRBD1. V trimming: 7 bases; J trimming: 2 bases; junction bases outside the gene matches: 8. Germline V lookup: CDR1 ENHRY, CDR2 SYGVKD. The CDR3 length is 14 residues. The CDR3, as DNA: TGTGCCATCACCCCCAGAGGACAGGCCTACGAGCAGTACTTC. Translated: CAITPRGQAYEQYF.

This clone is a singleton in its sample. The genes are TRBV5-1 and TRBJ2-1; 10 bases are shared with TRBD2. Losses at the gene ends were 4 bases for V and 1 base for J; bases not matched to a gene: 2. There are 15 residues in the CDR3. The V gene's germline CDR1 is SGHRS and CDR2 YFSETQ. The CDR3 here is CASSKAGGSYNEQFF. The CDR3 nucleotides are TGCGCCAGCAGCAAAGCGGGGGGGTCCTACAATGAGCAGTTCTTC.

The gene calls are TRBV18 and TRBJ1-2; the match to TRBD1 covers 7 bases. V lost 3 bases to trimming and J lost 1 base; unmatched junction nucleotides: 14. Germline-derived CDR1 and CDR2 are KGHSH and LQKENI. This CDR3 has 18 amino acids. The CDR3 protein is CASSPMVRGRGDNYGYTF. CDR3 sequence (DNA): TGTGCCAGCTCACCCATGGTTAGGGGGCGTGGAGATAACTATGGCTACACCTTC.

This clone was observed a few times. V usage is TRBV9 and J usage is TRBJ2-7, with D perhaps TRBD1 (5 bases). V lost 4 bases and J 2 bases, leaving 13 bases between the germline ends. Germline values: CDR1 SGDLS, CDR2 YYNGEE. This CDR3 has 14 amino acids. The DNA of the CDR3 is TGTGCCAGCAGCCCCACGGTGGGGCCCTACGAGCAGTACTTC. Translating it yields CASSPTVGPYEQYF.